In its sample, the clone carrying this T cell receptor beta chain was seen a few times. The target antigen is unknown. Genes and germline come from the mouse. The sequenced fragment ends 4 residues before the CDR3 boundary, so the rest is inferred from the germline J gene. The data derive from a study of CD8+ T cells in alopecia areata. Study-wide background: Female C3H/HeJ mice aged about 6-10 weeks received skin from spontaneously alopecic C3H/HeJ graft donors aged about 6-12 months.

Unmatched junction bases numbered 5, after V lost 5 bases and J lost 6 bases. CDR1 is FNHDT and CDR2 is SITEND in the germline V gene (reference sequence). The length of the CDR3 is 15 residues. Findings and caveats of the study: Clonality exceeded that of normal scalp in lesional scalp, most notably in alopecia totalis/universalis.

Following RNA extraction, reverse transcription yielded cDNA that acted as the sequencing template. The table came from immunoSEQ multiplex PCR; TCRdb's copy has only in-frame clones and leaves some out. Singletons are absent from the sample, which has approximately 1,600 clones. This receptor was obtained from a C3H/HeJ mouse with alopecia areata. MHC haplotype here: H2-k. Sequencing was done on a sample of skin. The rearrangement links TRBV19 to TRBJ2-1, with TRBD2 matching over 13 bases. CDR3 protein: CASRGLGGRGAEQFF. CDR3 DNA (partial): TGTGCCAGCAGAGGACTGGGGGGGCGCGGTGCT. The full variable domain, rest sourced from reference TRBV19 and TRBJ2-1, is GGIITQTPKFLIGQEGQKLTLKCQQNFNHDTMYWYRQDSGKGLRLIYYSITENDLQKGDLSEGYDASREKKSSFSLTVTSAQKNEMAVFLCASRGLGGRGAEQFFGPGTRLTVL.